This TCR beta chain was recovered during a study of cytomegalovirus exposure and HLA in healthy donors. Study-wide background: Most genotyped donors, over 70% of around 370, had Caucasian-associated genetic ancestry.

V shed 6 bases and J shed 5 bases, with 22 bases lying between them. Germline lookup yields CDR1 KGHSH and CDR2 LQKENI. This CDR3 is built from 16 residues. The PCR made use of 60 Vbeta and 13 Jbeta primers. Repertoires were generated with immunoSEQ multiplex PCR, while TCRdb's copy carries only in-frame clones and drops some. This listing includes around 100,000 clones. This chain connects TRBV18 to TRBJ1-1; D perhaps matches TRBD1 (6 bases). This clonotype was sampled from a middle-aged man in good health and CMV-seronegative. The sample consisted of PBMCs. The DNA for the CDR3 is TGTGCCAGCTCGCTGCGCAGAGGGGGTGTCAGGACTGAAGCTTTCTTT. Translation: CASSLRRGGVRTEAFF.